These T cell receptor beta chains were read from a single sample in a study of cytomegalovirus exposure and HLA in healthy donors. The data were produced by immunoSEQ multiplex PCR, yet TCRdb's version contains in-frame clones alone and is incomplete. Here the sample spans 100,000 to 150,000 clones, roughly 88% being singletons. The sample was PBMCs. Every receptor here comes from a man aged 50-59 years in good health and CMV-seronegative. CDR3s include the opening cysteine and the closing phenylalanine or tryptophan. Each record gives: clone size, D gene, V gene, J gene, CDR3 protein, CDR3 DNA. The D gene is left open where the match is weak. Size values are once, few and many counts, or a class for expanded clones, and some rows have none.

clone size: NA
D gene: TRBD1
V gene: TRBV15
J gene: TRBJ2-1
CDR3 protein: CATSRDRGMGNEQFF
CDR3 DNA: TGTGCCACCAGCAGGGACAGGGGAATGGGCAATGAGCAGTTCTTC

clone size: NA
D gene: NA
V gene: TRBV19
J gene: TRBJ1-2
CDR3 protein: CASHKFGYGYTF
CDR3 DNA: TGTGCCAGCCACAAGTTTGGCTATGGCTACACCTTC

clone size: NA
D gene: TRBD2
V gene: TRBV7-6
J gene: TRBJ2-7
CDR3 protein: CASSLGSGGTYEQYF
CDR3 DNA: TGTGCCAGCAGCTTGGGAAGCGGGGGGACCTACGAGCAGTACTTC

clone size: NA
D gene: NA
V gene: TRBV2
J gene: TRBJ2-7
CDR3 protein: CASSELGREQYF
CDR3 DNA: TGTGCCAGCAGTGAATTGGGGCGCGAGCAGTACTTC

clone size: NA
D gene: TRBD1
V gene: TRBV19
J gene: TRBJ1-1
CDR3 protein: CASSAGQMNTEAFF
CDR3 DNA: TGTGCCAGTAGTGCGGGACAGATGAACACTGAAGCTTTCTTT

clone size: few
D gene: NA
V gene: TRBV15
J gene: TRBJ1-2
CDR3 protein: CATSRDLGVAYGYTF
CDR3 DNA: TGTGCCACCAGCAGAGATCTCGGGGTAGCCTATGGCTACACCTTC

clone size: NA
D gene: NA
V gene: TRBV5-1
J gene: TRBJ2-7
CDR3 protein: CASSLAGNYEQYF
CDR3 DNA: TGCGCCAGCAGCTTGGCAGGGAACTACGAGCAGTACTTC

clone size: NA
D gene: NA
V gene: TRBV7-9
J gene: TRBJ2-5
CDR3 protein: CASSQNNREEETQYF
CDR3 DNA: TGTGCCAGCAGCCAAAACAACAGGGAAGAAGAGACCCAGTACTTC

clone size: NA
D gene: NA
V gene: TRBV19
J gene: TRBJ1-5
CDR3 protein: CASTLGVSYSNQPQHF
CDR3 DNA: TGTGCCAGTACCCTGGGAGTAAGCTATAGCAATCAGCCCCAGCATTTT

clone size: NA
D gene: TRBD2
V gene: TRBV6-5
J gene: TRBJ2-7
CDR3 protein: CASSSIGGVREQYF
CDR3 DNA: TGTGCCAGCAGTTCGATTGGGGGGGTGAGAGAGCAGTACTTC

clone size: NA
D gene: NA
V gene: TRBV27
J gene: TRBJ1-1
CDR3 protein: CASSLSSGGPEAFF
CDR3 DNA: TGTGCCAGCAGTTTATCGAGCGGGGGGCCAGAAGCTTTCTTT

clone size: NA
D gene: TRBD1
V gene: TRBV5-4
J gene: TRBJ1-2
CDR3 protein: CASSLGQGGGYTF
CDR3 DNA: TGTGCCAGCAGCCTCGGACAGGGAGGAGGCTACACCTTC

clone size: NA
D gene: NA
V gene: TRBV7-8
J gene: TRBJ1-6
CDR3 protein: CASSARQVVANSPLHF
CDR3 DNA: TGTGCCAGCAGCGCCCGACAGGTTGTGGCTAATTCACCCCTCCACTTT

clone size: few
D gene: NA
V gene: TRBV5-1
J gene: TRBJ1-4
CDR3 protein: CASSLRQPNEKLFF
CDR3 DNA: TGCGCCAGCAGCTTACGACAGCCTAATGAAAAACTGTTTTTT

clone size: NA
D gene: TRBD1
V gene: TRBV2
J gene: TRBJ1-1
CDR3 protein: CASSATGMMNTEAFF
CDR3 DNA: TGTGCCAGCAGCGCGACAGGGATGATGAACACTGAAGCTTTCTTT

clone size: NA
D gene: NA
V gene: TRBV19
J gene: TRBJ1-1
CDR3 protein: CASSIGGAEAFF
CDR3 DNA: TGTGCCAGTAGTATTGGGGGGGCTGAAGCTTTCTTT

clone size: NA
D gene: NA
V gene: TRBV29-1
J gene: TRBJ1-6
CDR3 protein: CSVAASGTDSPLHF
CDR3 DNA: TGCAGCGTTGCTGCTTCCGGAACAGATTCACCCCTCCACTTT

clone size: NA
D gene: TRBD1
V gene: TRBV6-1
J gene: TRBJ2-7
CDR3 protein: CATRRGTGGFYEQYF
CDR3 DNA: TGTGCCACCCGTAGAGGGACAGGGGGCTTCTACGAGCAGTACTTC

clone size: NA
D gene: NA
V gene: TRBV20-1
J gene: TRBJ2-7
CDR3 protein: CSARSPTGQYF
CDR3 DNA: TGCAGTGCTAGGTCCCCGACGGGGCAGTACTTC

clone size: NA
D gene: TRBD1
V gene: TRBV2
J gene: TRBJ1-2
CDR3 protein: CASSATGVANYGYTF
CDR3 DNA: TGTGCCAGCAGTGCGACAGGGGTTGCTAACTATGGCTACACCTTC

clone size: few
D gene: NA
V gene: TRBV30
J gene: TRBJ2-1
CDR3 protein: CAWNRQEFSEQFF
CDR3 DNA: TGTGCCTGGAACCGACAGGAATTCAGTGAGCAGTTCTTC

clone size: NA
D gene: NA
V gene: TRBV2
J gene: TRBJ1-5
CDR3 protein: CASTGSGNQPQHF
CDR3 DNA: TGTGCCAGCACCGGGAGCGGCAATCAGCCCCAGCATTTT

clone size: NA
D gene: TRBD1
V gene: TRBV6-5
J gene: TRBJ2-2
CDR3 protein: CASIGRGPTGELFF
CDR3 DNA: TGTGCCAGCATCGGAAGGGGGCCAACCGGGGAGCTGTTTTTT

clone size: NA
D gene: NA
V gene: TRBV5-1
J gene: TRBJ2-7
CDR3 protein: CASSLGGPFSYEQYF
CDR3 DNA: TGCGCCAGCAGCTTGGGGGGGCCCTTCTCCTACGAGCAGTACTTC

clone size: few
D gene: NA
V gene: TRBV7-6
J gene: TRBJ1-1
CDR3 protein: CASSEARDTEAFF
CDR3 DNA: TGTGCCAGCAGCGAAGCCCGGGATACTGAAGCTTTCTTT

clone size: NA
D gene: NA
V gene: TRBV2
J gene: TRBJ2-7
CDR3 protein: CASSVGGGAVGEQYF
CDR3 DNA: TGTGCCAGCAGTGTTGGGGGCGGTGCGGTCGGCGAGCAGTACTTC

clone size: NA
D gene: TRBD1
V gene: TRBV29-1
J gene: TRBJ2-3
CDR3 protein: CSVEGDRLRTDTQYF
CDR3 DNA: TGCAGCGTCGAAGGGGACAGGCTACGCACAGATACGCAGTATTTT

clone size: NA
D gene: TRBD1
V gene: TRBV2
J gene: TRBJ1-2
CDR3 protein: CASSLGQVFGYTF
CDR3 DNA: TGTGCCAGCAGTCTCGGACAGGTCTTTGGCTACACCTTC

clone size: once
D gene: TRBD1
V gene: TRBV6-1
J gene: TRBJ2-2
CDR3 protein: CASRDRGTGELFF
CDR3 DNA: TGTGCCAGCAGGGACAGGGGTACCGGGGAGCTGTTTTTT

clone size: NA
D gene: NA
V gene: TRBV9
J gene: TRBJ1-1
CDR3 protein: CASSVEQGIVGTEAFF
CDR3 DNA: TGTGCCAGCAGCGTAGAGCAGGGTATAGTTGGCACTGAAGCTTTCTTT

clone size: few
D gene: NA
V gene: TRBV30
J gene: TRBJ1-2
CDR3 protein: CAWTSDRFNYGYTF
CDR3 DNA: TGTGCCTGGACCTCCGACAGGTTTAACTATGGCTACACCTTC

clone size: NA
D gene: NA
V gene: TRBV18
J gene: TRBJ2-5
CDR3 protein: CASSPVDSQETQYF
CDR3 DNA: TGTGCCAGCTCACCAGTGGACAGCCAAGAGACCCAGTACTTC

clone size: NA
D gene: NA
V gene: TRBV5-4
J gene: TRBJ1-2
CDR3 protein: CASSLATATEDGYTF
CDR3 DNA: TGTGCCAGCAGCTTGGCTACGGCGACAGAGGATGGCTACACCTTC

clone size: NA
D gene: NA
V gene: TRBV7-2
J gene: TRBJ1-1
CDR3 protein: CASSLAGVANSEAFF
CDR3 DNA: TGTGCCAGCAGCTTAGCCGGGGTGGCCAACTCTGAAGCTTTCTTT

clone size: NA
D gene: NA
V gene: TRBV7-9
J gene: TRBJ1-1
CDR3 protein: CASSSDTEAFF
CDR3 DNA: TGTGCCAGCAGCTCGGACACTGAAGCTTTCTTT

clone size: NA
D gene: NA
V gene: TRBV2
J gene: TRBJ2-7
CDR3 protein: CASSDNIYRQAPAYEQYF
CDR3 DNA: TGTGCCAGCAGTGACAATATTTATCGCCAGGCACCTGCCTACGAGCAGTACTTC

clone size: NA
D gene: NA
V gene: TRBV4-1
J gene: TRBJ2-5
CDR3 protein: CASSDPLRAQETQYF
CDR3 DNA: TGCGCCAGCAGCGACCCCCTGAGGGCGCAAGAGACCCAGTACTTC

clone size: NA
D gene: TRBD1
V gene: TRBV30
J gene: TRBJ1-1
CDR3 protein: CAWRDRGMNTEAFF
CDR3 DNA: TGTGCCTGGAGGGACAGGGGCATGAACACTGAAGCTTTCTTT

clone size: NA
D gene: NA
V gene: TRBV6-5
J gene: TRBJ2-7
CDR3 protein: CASRPRGPLYEQYF
CDR3 DNA: TGTGCCAGCAGACCGCGGGGCCCGCTCTACGAGCAGTACTTC

clone size: NA
D gene: TRBD1
V gene: TRBV5-4
J gene: TRBJ2-3
CDR3 protein: CASSLARTGRDTQYF
CDR3 DNA: TGTGCCAGCAGCTTGGCCAGGACAGGCAGAGATACGCAGTATTTT

clone size: NA
D gene: NA
V gene: TRBV5-8
J gene: TRBJ1-5
CDR3 protein: CASSLGTSGQPQHF
CDR3 DNA: TGTGCCAGCAGCTTGGGGACCAGCGGTCAGCCCCAGCATTTT